This TCR beta chain stems from a study of brain T cells in children with intractable seizures. Findings and caveats of the study: Absence of clones before surgery may stem from lower sequencing depth.

Data came from immunoSEQ multiplex PCR; TCRdb stores just in-frame clones and leaves some out. In the table there are over 95,000 clones, roughly 94% of which are singletons. Surgery cases with the highest brain T cell transcript signatures were chosen for sequencing. At least one anti-epileptic drug was given before surgery. A note on this clone: Its antigen is as yet unknown.

Germline assignment: CDR1 MNHEY and CDR2 SVGEGT. This CDR3 spans 18 amino acids. V lost 3 bases and J lost 5, with 26 bases in between. The source material was peripheral blood, sampled at surgery. The receptor comes from a boy under three years old with hemimegalencephaly and intractable seizures. This chain links TRBV6-2 or TRBV6-3 with TRBJ2-7; D call uncertain. The CDR3 is CASSYNPPVQRGENEQYF. CDR3 bases: TGTGCCAGCAGTTATAACCCCCCCGTCCAGCGTGGTGAAAACGAGCAGTACTTC.